Below are 14 T cell receptor beta chains sequenced from a single sample in a study of CD8 T cells in Susac syndrome. The RNA, about 0.5 to 1 ug, was put through reverse transcription using random hexamers. TCRdb analysed the immunoSEQ multiplex PCR reads with MiXCR anew, one entry per CDR3 protein. The repertoire holds 200,000 to 250,000 distinct CDR3 sequences, with 95% as singletons. The specimen sequenced was CD4+ T cells from PBMCs. The source is a human donor with multiple sclerosis.

This chain links TRBV29-1 with TRBJ2-7; D is uncertain. The CDR3 is 13 residues long. CDR1 SQVTM and CDR2 ANQGSEA come from the germline V gene. Trimming removed 4 bases at V and 0 bases at J, with 10 bases between. CDR3 coding DNA: TGCAGCGTTGGTACGAGAAGCTCCTACGAGCAGTACTTC. Protein product: CSVGTRSSYEQYF.

The chain links TRBV3-1 to TRBJ1-1; TRBD1 agrees at 7 bases. V shed 6 bases, J shed 7 bases, and the junction held 11 bases outside the gene matches. The CDR3 extends over 14 amino acids. CDR1 is LGHDT and CDR2 is YNNKEL in the germline V gene (reference sequence). The chain's CDR3 is CASSPADRRREAFF. The CDR3 region has the DNA TGTGCCAGCAGTCCTGCGGACAGGAGGCGTGAAGCTTTCTTT.

The chain recombines TRBV7-9 with TRBJ1-1; TRBD1 matches at 7 bases. Germline loops: CDR1 SEHNR, CDR2 FQNEAQ (reference sequence). J gave up 5 bases and V 0 bases, and 3 bases lay outside the gene matches. The CDR3 runs 14 residues. The CDR3 spells CASSLAGGRTEAFF. The CDR3 nucleotides read TGTGCCAGCAGCTTAGCAGGGGGCAGGACTGAAGCTTTCTTT.

V gene TRBV7-9 combines with J gene TRBJ1-2; D gene ambiguous. V shed 2 bases and J shed 13 bases, with 14 bases lying between them. CDR1 is SEHNR, CDR2 FQNEAQ, per germline (reference sequence). CDR3 length equals 12 residues. Written as DNA, the CDR3 is TGTGCCAGCAGCTTAAGACTTCCCCCTGGCACCTTC. It yields the protein CASSLRLPPGTF.

The V and J genes are TRBV15 and TRBJ1-2, with D maybe TRBD1 (6 bases). The CDR3 spans 15 residues. V was clipped by 1 base and J by 5 bases, with 14 bases between them. In germline, CDR1 is LNHNV, CDR2 YYDKDF (reference sequence). The CDR3 protein is CATSRGRDRPYGYTF. CDR3 nucleotides: TGTGCCACCAGCAGAGGGAGAGACAGGCCATATGGCTACACCTTC. Looking up the rest from reference TRBV15 and TRBJ1-2 gives the full variable domain: DAMVIQNPRYQVTQFGKPVTLSCSQTLNHNVMYWYQQKSSQAPKLLFHYYDKDFNNEADTPDNFQSRRPNTSFCFLDIRSPGLGDTAMYLCATSRGRDRPYGYTFGSGTRLTVV.

The V and J genes are TRBV28 and TRBJ2-5, with D possibly matching TRBD2 (6 bases). This CDR3 is 12 amino acids long. The germline gives CDR1 MDHEN, CDR2 SYDVKM. V lost 2 bases and J lost 8, with 9 bases in between. CDR3 amino acids: CASSLSGSTQYF. CDR3 DNA sequence: TGTGCCAGCAGTTTAAGCGGGTCCACCCAGTACTTC.

The chain combines TRBV19 with TRBJ2-3; no definite D call. Trimming shortened V by 1 base and J by 0 bases, and 8 bases separated the two germline ends. The CDR3 totals 15 residues. Germline CDR1 is LNHDA and CDR2 is SQIVND (reference sequence). The CDR3 protein is CASSIVWGSTDTQYF. In DNA, the CDR3 is TGTGCCAGTAGTATAGTCTGGGGTAGCACAGATACGCAGTATTTT.

The rearrangement uses TRBV12-3 or TRBV12-4 and TRBJ2-7; possible D gene TRBD2, 6 bases. The CDR3 contains 14 residues. Trimming left V 6 bases short and J 3 bases short, with 15 bases between. The CDR3 bases are TGTGCCAGCAGGGGGGGAGGTGTCCGCTACGAGCAGTACTTC. It specifies CASRGGGVRYEQYF.

The chain uses TRBV20-1 and TRBJ2-7; 9 bases match TRBD1. The length of the CDR3 is 12 residues. Germline V gene data show CDR1 as DFQATT and CDR2 as SNEGSKA (reference sequence). V trimming: 6 bases; J trimming: 5 bases; junction bases outside the gene matches: 5. CDR3 sequence: CSARDRVNEQYF. The CDR3 region has the DNA TGCAGTGCCAGGGACAGGGTCAACGAGCAGTACTTC.

This chain links TRBV20-1 with TRBJ1-2; no reliable D call. The V gene's germline CDR1 is DFQATT and CDR2 SNEGSKA (reference sequence). V gave up 1 base and J gave up 6 bases, with 15 bases separating them. The length of the CDR3 is 14 residues. The CDR3 sequence is CSARAGEVVHGYTF. The CDR3 region has the DNA TGCAGTGCTAGAGCCGGGGAGGTCGTGCATGGCTACACCTTC.

The CDR3 spells CASGLAGEEQYF. The CDR3 bases are TGTGCCAGCGGACTAGCGGGAGAAGAGCAGTACTTC. The V and J genes are TRBV28 and TRBJ2-7, with TRBD2 matching 13 bases. The J segment lost 7 bases and the V segment lost 8 bases, leaving 2 bases of the junction unmatched. The CDR3 is 12 residues long. The germline CDR1 and CDR2 sequences are MDHEN and SYDVKM.

J is TRBJ2-3 and V is TRBV12-3 or TRBV12-4, with a weak D call TRBD2 (6 bases). The V end was cut by 6 bases, the J end by 0 bases, with 16 bases between. This CDR3 region has 16 residues. CDR3: CASSSAAGTSTDTQYF. The CDR3 coding sequence is TGTGCCAGCAGCTCCGCTGCGGGGACTAGCACAGATACGCAGTATTTT.

V is TRBV28 and J is TRBJ2-7, with D perhaps matching TRBD1 (8 bases). Trimming took 7 bases from V and 2 from J, leaving 18 bases between them. The CDR3 totals 15 residues. The V gene's germline CDR1 is MDHEN and CDR2 SYDVKM. Here the CDR3 reads CASTPRTGRAYEQYF. The CDR3 DNA reads TGTGCCAGCACCCCACGGACAGGGAGGGCCTACGAGCAGTACTTC.

The genes are TRBV15 and TRBJ2-3, with 8 bases fitting TRBD1. The CDR3 length is 18 residues. With V trimmed by 2 bases and J by 2 bases, 12 bases remained unmatched. Germline CDR1 and CDR2: LNHNV and YYDKDF (reference sequence). The CDR3 region has the DNA TGTGCCACCAGCAGATCTCCCTCCAGGACAGGGCTCACAGATACGCAGTATTTT. Translation gives CATSRSPSRTGLTDTQYF.